What follows is one TCR beta chain and its context. As yet, its antigen is unknown. This record belongs to a study of T cell responses to AZD1222 COVID-19 vaccine. TCRdb's table, derived via immunoSEQ multiplex PCR, lists solely in-frame clones and lacks some. In the table there are approximately 150,000 clones, roughly nine tenths of which are singletons. Regarding the study as a whole: Only a handful of AZD1222 recipients, more than five in all, had baseline seropositivity. White British ancestry dominated among donors, who included more females, and clonal diversity was possibly underestimated. Repertoire sampling happened only post peak T cell response. Following two doses of AZD1222, Spike-specific TCR breadth and depth rose.

This receptor was taken from an adult who received the MenACWY meningococcal vaccine as a control. The specimen was peripheral blood, collected 28 days after the second dose of the MenACWY control vaccine.

The DNA of the CDR3 is TGTGCCAGAAGCGGGACAGGAACTAATGAAAAACTGTTTTTT. This sequence encodes CARSGTGTNEKLFF. J is TRBJ1-4 and V is TRBV5-3; TRBD1 matches 8 bases. TRBV5-3 is an ORF, and what it does is uncertain. The CDR3 spans 14 residues. With 4 bases clipped from V and 1 base from J, the junction kept 0 bases outside the gene matches.